This T cell receptor (beta chain) derives from a study of blood T cells in healthy people across ages (dated by TCRdb to the mid-2010s). In terms of the full investigation: Template switching captured roughly one uniquely barcoded TCR beta cDNA molecule per two T cells in model experiments. The donors were divided into four age groups: young (average around 16 years), middle-aged (almost 40), aged (approximately 64) and long-lived (around 87). Age-related changes in TCR beta repertoire diversity were measured in the study by deep sequencing normalized with unique cDNA molecular identifiers. Donors of different ages were randomly distributed across sequencing lanes to avoid experimental bias. Two additional independent replicas of 1 million unique cDNA reads from the same blood draw were analyzed for two donors (one aged 18 to 30 and one aged 80 or older). Overall study outcomes, separate from this receptor: Observed TCR beta diversity per million T cells fell roughly linearly with age, and a significant reduction was already apparent by age around 40. A strong correlation was found between observed TCR beta diversity and the percentage of naive T cells measured by flow cytometry. Donor CMV infection status was unknown, potentially confounding age-related changes in expanded clonotypes. Since profiling was done on bulk unsorted PBMCs, naive and antigen-experienced compartments could not be conclusively compared. Compared with the aged group, more naive CD4+ T cells, fewer expanded clones and increased TCR diversity were shown by the long-lived group, suggesting age selection. Estimates of total diversity based on one million sequenced T cells were regarded as lower bounds and as underestimates.

The roughly 39 donors, aged roughly 6 to 95 years, were systemically healthy Caucasian individuals from Russia. Approximately 11 milliliters of peripheral blood were drawn from each donor into EDTA-treated Vacutainer tubes. PBMCs were isolated by Ficoll-Paque density-gradient centrifugation, with at least 7 million obtained per sample. Total RNA was extracted from PBMCs with Trizol reagent, with at least 6 micrograms obtained per sample. For every donor, an aliquot of PBMCs went through flow cytometry to measure the percentages of naive CD45RAhigh/CD27high T cells. Preparation of the library involved 5' RACE. The second PCR ran for roughly 7 to 12 cycles and used a J-beta primer mix along with a sample-barcoded 5' primer. A unique molecular identifier was introduced onto each TCR beta cDNA molecule by a template-switch 5' adaptor carrying 12 random nucleotides. At least 2.5 million CDR3-containing paired-end reads were obtained from each sample. The Mint cDNA synthesis kit, primed by a TRBC-specific oligonucleotide, was used to synthesize first-strand cDNA from all RNA. Following uracil-DNA glycosylase treatment, a first 18-cycle PCR with universal primers M1SS and BC2_uni_R was performed on all cDNA. The study's own analysis went as follows. For normalization, 1 million high-quality reads, each with a distinct molecular identifier, were randomly selected from each sample. Reads sharing molecular identifiers were discarded rather than binned into consensus sequences. CDR3 identification, clonotype clustering and error correction used MiTCR with a Q25 quality threshold and the strictest error-elimination algorithm. A nonparametric unseen species model with Euler transformation was used to estimate a lower bound on total TCR beta diversity. The public sequencing data were trimmed at Q25 with fastp and processed into clonotypes with MiXCR by TCRdb, which kept only in-frame beta chains. Merged by CDR3 protein, the rows form single entries marked with the most common genes and DNA. Here the V and J calls rest on TCRdb's processing, not on the authors' analysis. The sample table holds around 1,900,000 distinct CDR3 sequences, of which more than 35% were seen once. 23% of the sample goes to the ten largest clones.

The V end gives up 1 base and the J end 5 bases, leaving 18 bases in the junction not matched to a gene. CDR3 length: 19 amino acids, cysteine to phenylalanine. Of the read, only the CDR3 DNA is kept; its 57 bases are in frame from base 1. CDR1 LGHNA and CDR2 YNFKEQ were looked up in the germline V gene. Concerning this clonotype itself: Its specific antigen is unknown. Qualities for individual bases were not recorded, and no much larger clone is one base off.

The sequenced material came from blood. The clonotype comes from a human donor in good health. The receptor chain draws on TRBV4-2 and TRBJ2-3; TRBD2 lines up with 7 middle nucleotides. The CDR3 corresponds to CASSQAWPTSGSGGDTQYF. The DNA is as follows: TGTGCCAGCAGCCAAGCTTGGCCGACTAGTGGTTCGGGAGGAGATACGCAGTATTTT.